This TCR beta chain came from a study of blood T cell repertoires in COVID-19. Turning to the study itself: Nucleic acid was either cDNA or gDNA, and it came from T cells, B-cell-depleted T cells, or PBMCs.

TCRdb keeps only in-frame clones here, not all; method: immunoSEQ multiplex PCR. Among 59,000 or so clones, 73% were seen once, and the ten largest hold around 20%. This CDR3 region has 16 residues. Per germline, CDR1 WSHSY and CDR2 SAAADI. V dropped 2 bases and J dropped 2 bases, with 13 bases sitting between them. This chain uses TRBV10-2 with TRBJ2-1; a possible D gene is TRBD1 (5 bases). The TCR sequence derives from a woman aged 45 to 65 with active or convalescent COVID-19. Specimen: peripheral blood. CDR3 in amino acids: CASSETGSHTYNEQFF. DNA for the CDR3: TGCGCCAGCAGTGAGACAGGTTCCCACACCTACAATGAGCAGTTCTTC.